This is a list of T cell receptor beta chains from one sample in a study of neurological immune-mediated disorders. Using its own MiXCR run on the 5' RACE reads, TCRdb lists one record per CDR3 protein. This sample has 45,000 to 55,000 distinct CDR3 sequences, with approximately 6.2% found just once. What was sequenced was CD4+ T cells from blood. These receptors were taken from a woman aged 18-29 years with multiple sclerosis. Both conserved end residues are part of each CDR3. D genes are given only for firm matches. Not all rows give a size; the values are once, few, many and, for expanded clones, a class.

D: -
V: TRBV20-1
J: TRBJ2-3
size: -
CDR3: CSARVSRATDTQYF
DNA: TGCAGTGCTAGAGTTTCACGGGCCACAGATACACAGTATTTT

D: TRBD2
V: TRBV12-3/TRBV12-4
J: TRBJ2-1
size: many
CDR3: CASSPTVVAGVDEQFF
DNA: TGTGCCAGCAGTCCCACGGTAGTAGCGGGAGTTGATGAGCAGTTCTTC

D: -
V: TRBV20-1
J: TRBJ1-2
size: -
CDR3: CSARDRANYGYTF
DNA: TGCAGTGCCCGCGACAGAGCTAACTATGGCTACACCTTC

D: -
V: TRBV6-2/TRBV6-3
J: TRBJ2-1
size: -
CDR3: CASRGVRLGNEQFF
DNA: TGTGCCAGCAGGGGGGTGAGGTTGGGTAATGAGCAGTTCTTC

D: -
V: TRBV7-2
J: TRBJ1-5
size: many
CDR3: CASSLDAAGVQPQHF
DNA: TGTGCCAGCAGCTTAGACGCAGCGGGCGTACAGCCCCAGCATTTT

D: TRBD1
V: TRBV19
J: TRBJ2-2
size: many
CDR3: CASSIRQGSTGELFF
DNA: TGTGCCAGTAGTATCAGACAGGGGAGCACCGGGGAGCTGTTTTTT

D: TRBD1
V: TRBV5-1
J: TRBJ1-4
size: -
CDR3: CASSLGQGGEKLFF
DNA: TGCGCCAGCAGCTTGGGACAGGGAGGTGAAAAACTGTTTTTT

D: TRBD2
V: TRBV10-3
J: TRBJ2-1
size: many
CDR3: CAISDSGRGNEQFF
DNA: TGTGCCATCAGTGATAGCGGGAGGGGAAATGAGCAGTTCTTC

D: -
V: TRBV20-1
J: TRBJ1-1
size: many
CDR3: CSAIGQLNTEAFF
DNA: TGCAGTGCAATAGGGCAGTTGAACACTGAAGCTTTCTTT

D: TRBD2
V: TRBV5-1
J: TRBJ2-1
size: many
CDR3: CASILSGGANNEQFF
DNA: TGCGCCAGCATCCTAAGCGGGGGGGCCAACAATGAGCAGTTCTTC

D: -
V: TRBV12-3/TRBV12-4
J: TRBJ1-3
size: -
CDR3: CASRLRTSGNTIYF
DNA: TGTGCCAGCAGGCTACGTACCTCTGGAAACACCATATATTTT